A single sample is the source of the 6 T cell receptor beta chains below, sequenced in a study of STAT5B mutations in CD4+ large granular lymphocyte leukemia. The protocol was immunoSEQ multiplex PCR, while the TCRdb copy is restricted to in-frame clones and leaves out a portion. The sample shows about 38,000 clones, roughly 85% of them seen only once. The sequencing input was CD4+ T cells from blood buffy coats. These receptors were collected from a human donor in good health.

The chain joins TRBV29-1 to TRBJ1-1; TRBD1 aligns across 8 bases. V lost 3 bases, J lost 4 bases, and 7 bases stayed unmatched. CDR1 is SQVTM, CDR2 ANQGSEA, per germline. This CDR3 has 14 residues. CDR3 sequence reads: CSVDRGPMGTEAFF. The CDR3, as DNA: TGCAGCGTTGACAGGGGGCCAATGGGCACTGAAGCTTTCTTT.

The gene calls are TRBV9 and TRBJ1-4; unclear D gene. V was shortened by 2 bases and J by 8 bases, with 10 bases between the two germline ends. Germline CDR1 SGDLS, CDR2 YYNGEE. The CDR3 runs 13 residues. CDR3 sequence (DNA): TGTGCCAGCAGCGTGGGAAATGAGGAAAAACTGTTTTTT. It is translated as CASSVGNEEKLFF.

The chain carries TRBV28 and TRBJ2-4; 9 positions match TRBD1. Germline V gene data show CDR1 as MDHEN and CDR2 as SYDVKM. Trimming took 0 bases from V and 1 from J; bases not matched to a gene: 10. The CDR3 covers 19 residues. The CDR3 protein is CASSLWTGTGTEAKNIQYF. The CDR3 DNA is TGTGCCAGCAGTTTATGGACCGGGACAGGGACCGAGGCCAAAAACATTCAGTACTTC.

The J gene is TRBJ2-7, the V gene TRBV4-3; 10 bases match TRBD2. Germline lookup yields CDR1 LGHNA and CDR2 YSLEER. The ends lost 0 bases at V and 3 bases at J; junction bases unmatched: 5. The CDR3 covers 16 residues. CDR3 sequence (DNA): TGCGCCAGCAGCCAAGATCGGCCTAGCGGGAGCTACGAGCAGTACTTC. Its protein product is CASSQDRPSGSYEQYF.

The chain has TRBV6-1 and TRBJ1-5; D unclear. The germline V gene encodes CDR1 MNHNS and CDR2 SASEGT. The CDR3 is made up of 14 amino acids. The germline V and J ends were trimmed by 0 bases and 4 bases, with 7 bases remaining between them. CDR3 residues: CASSEAGWNQPQHF. CDR3 DNA: TGTGCCAGCAGTGAAGCAGGATGGAATCAGCCCCAGCATTTT.

V gene TRBV6-1 combines with J gene TRBJ2-3, with D perhaps TRBD2 (6 bases). The CDR3 totals 15 residues. Germline V gene data show CDR1 as MNHNS and CDR2 as SASEGT. The V gene lost 6 bases and the J gene lost 6 bases, with 19 bases spanning the gap. The DNA for the CDR3 is TGTGCCAGCAGGGGGACCGGGGGTTCTCGGGATACGCAGTATTTT. Translated, it gives CASRGTGGSRDTQYF.